The next 8 T cell receptor beta chains were all read from a single sample in a study of OX40 agonist ivuxolimab in advanced cancers. Profiling relied on immunoSEQ multiplex PCR, and the TCRdb table lists in-frame clones only, not all of them. The repertoire consists of tens of thousands of clones, with roughly 88% occurring once and the leading ten covering around 30%. The material sequenced was CD4+ or CD8+ T cells sorted from blood, taken in a trial of the OX40 agonist ivuxolimab. These receptors were collected from an adult with an advanced solid tumor such as melanoma, head and neck, liver or kidney cancer.

This chain joins TRBV19 and TRBJ2-3, with TRBD2 identical over 14 bases. The ends lost 6 bases at V and 0 bases at J; junction bases unmatched: 14. Germline CDR1 reads LNHDA; CDR2 reads SQIVND (reference sequence). The CDR3 has 20 residues. CDR3 DNA sequence: TGTGCCAGTAGCCCTGAAGAAGGACTAGCGGGAGGCATTAGCACAGATACGCAGTATTTT. It encodes CASSPEEGLAGGISTDTQYF.

The J gene is TRBJ2-7, the V gene TRBV2, with 7 bases that match TRBD2. CDR1 and CDR2 (germline): SNHLY, FYNNEI. This CDR3 is built from 13 residues. After removal of 5 bases from V and 7 bases from J, the junction contained 8 bases not matched to a gene. CDR3 sequence: CASSRGGSGEQYF. Written as DNA, the CDR3 is TGTGCCAGCAGTCGTGGCGGGAGTGGGGAGCAGTACTTC.

The DNA of the CDR3 is TGTGCCAGCAGTTTATTGGGGGACGGCAGGTTTAGCAATCAGCCCCAGCATTTT. This translates into CASSLLGDGRFSNQPQHF. This chain joins TRBV28 and TRBJ1-5; possibly TRBD1 for D (5 bases). V was cut by 1 base and J by 0 bases, with 16 bases left in between. Per the germline V gene, CDR1 is MDHEN and CDR2 is SYDVKM. CDR3 length equals 18 residues.

The rearrangement links TRBV7-6 to TRBJ2-1, with 10 bases matching TRBD2. In germline, CDR1 is SGHVS, CDR2 FNYEAQ. The CDR3 has 15 amino acids. The V gene end was trimmed by 5 bases and the J gene end by 9 bases; junction bases not matched to a gene: 10. CDR3 region: CASSQSGRASSEQFF. The DNA for the CDR3 is TGTGCCAGCAGCCAAAGCGGGAGGGCCTCTAGTGAGCAGTTCTTC.

Remarks on this clone: At the DNA level, this CDR3 is encoded by other sequences in the same sample as well. J is TRBJ2-7 and V is TRBV11-3, with no clear D. This CDR3 region has 13 residues. The V and J ends lost 5 bases and 5 bases respectively, with 13 bases between them. Germline CDR1 reads SGHNT; CDR2 reads YENEEA. The CDR3 sequence is CASSADGINEQYF. The CDR3 nucleotides are TGTGCCAGCAGCGCGGATGGAATCAACGAGCAGTACTTC.

This clone has only a few counts. The rearrangement joins TRBV30 to TRBJ1-2; D unclear. This CDR3 has 14 residues. V lost 0 bases to trimming and J lost 5 bases, with 13 bases between them. Germline CDR1 reads GTSNPN; CDR2 reads SVGIG (reference sequence). CDR3 amino acids: CAWSVPPARYGYTF. The CDR3 coding sequence is TGTGCCTGGAGTGTACCCCCCGCGCGGTATGGCTACACCTTC.

CDR3 region: CASSLVASGSSYEQYF. The CDR3 DNA is TGCGCCAGCAGCTTGGTGGCTAGCGGGAGTAGTTACGAGCAGTACTTC. The V and J genes are TRBV5-1 and TRBJ2-5; 10 positions match TRBD2. TRBJ2-7 matches the DNA end more closely, so the J call is doubtful. Germline-derived CDR1 and CDR2 are SGHRS and YFSETQ. There are 16 residues in the CDR3.

This chain connects TRBV4-1 to TRBJ2-2; TRBD1 might be the D (6 bases). V dropped 0 bases and J dropped 6 bases, with 20 bases sitting between them. The CDR3 has 18 amino acids. Germline V gene data show CDR1 as MGHRA and CDR2 as YSYEKL. For the CDR3, the DNA is TGCGCCAGCAGCCAAGATCTAAGTTCAGGGGAAGGGGCCGGGGAGCTGTTTTTT. It yields the protein CASSQDLSSGEGAGELFF.